The 28 T cell receptor beta chains below were found in one sample sequenced in a study of blood T cell repertoires in COVID-19. The table came from immunoSEQ multiplex PCR; TCRdb's copy has only in-frame clones and leaves some out. The profile covers about 180,000 clones, with 86% appearing a single time and roughly 2.8% taken by the ten largest. The sequenced sample consisted of peripheral blood. These receptors all stem from a woman under 40 with active or convalescent COVID-19.

CDR3 in DNA: TGTGCCAGTAGTCCCCCGCTATCTCGGGGGTCGAACACTGAAGCTTTCTTT. This codes for CASSPPLSRGSNTEAFF. This sequence joins TRBV19 and TRBJ1-1; D is possibly TRBD1 (5 bases). Germline lookup yields CDR1 LNHDA and CDR2 SQIVND (reference sequence). The CDR3 sequence is 17 residues long. The V and J ends lost 5 bases and 1 base respectively, with 20 bases between them.

Turning to this clone: A junction end diverges from the germline sequence, so it may reflect a read error. V and J are TRBV19 and TRBJ2-7; 11 bases agree with TRBD1. The germline V gene encodes CDR1 LNHDA and CDR2 SQIVND (reference sequence). The CDR3 is 13 residues long. CDR3 nucleotide sequence: TGTGCCAGTAGCCCCGGGACAGGGGGGCCCAACCACTTC. Its translation is CASSPGTGGPNHF. The variable domain in full, completed from reference TRBV19 and TRBJ2-7, reads DGGITQSPKYLFRKEGQNVTLSCEQNLNHDAMYWYRQDPGQGLRLIYYSQIVNDFQKGDIAEGYSVSREKKESFPLTVTSAQKNPTAFYLCASSPGTGGPNHFGPGTRLTVT.

V and J are TRBV18 and TRBJ1-5; 7 positions match TRBD1. V lost 4 bases to trimming and J lost 4 bases; unmatched junction nucleotides: 4. CDR1 is KGHSH and CDR2 is LQKENI in the germline V gene. This CDR3 has 14 amino acids. CDR3: CASSLGQTNQPQHF. The CDR3 DNA sequence: TGTGCCAGCTCACTGGGACAGACTAATCAGCCCCAGCATTTT.

The chain couples TRBV21-1 to TRBJ1-1. TRBV21-1 is a known pseudogene. The CDR3 has 16 residues. CDR3 in DNA: TGTGCCAGCAGCCCCCGGCCGCGGCTGACGGACACTGAAGCTTTCTTT. As protein: CASSPRPRLTDTEAFF.

The chain links TRBV19 to TRBJ2-3; tentatively, D is TRBD1 (6 bases). The germline gives CDR1 LNHDA, CDR2 SQIVND (reference sequence). Trimming left V 4 bases short and J 9 bases short, with 8 bases between. The CDR3 totals 11 residues. The chain's CDR3 is CASSTRGTQYF. As DNA, the CDR3 is TGTGCCAGTAGTACTAGGGGGACGCAGTATTTT.

The chain combines TRBV27 with TRBJ2-7, with no clear D. The CDR3 length is 14 residues. The germline CDR1 and CDR2 sequences are MNHEY and SMNVEV (reference sequence). V lost 0 bases and J 6 bases, leaving 12 bases between the germline ends. CDR3 sequence: CASSLSRVSSEQYF. CDR3 nucleotides: TGTGCCAGCAGTTTATCTCGAGTTTCGTCCGAGCAGTACTTC.

About this clone: In the same sample, other DNA sequences code for this CDR3. CDR3 DNA sequence: TGTGCCAGCAGTTTAACGGGAGGAACTGAAGCTTTCTTT. Amino acids: CASSLTGGTEAFF. The chain is built from TRBV27 and TRBJ1-1; D unclear. Trimming removed 2 bases from V and 5 bases from J, with 9 bases in between. The CDR3 runs 13 residues. Germline CDR1 is MNHEY and CDR2 is SMNVEV (reference sequence).

This rearrangement joins TRBV6-4 to TRBJ2-3, with a possible D match to TRBD2 (6 bases). The CDR3 has 17 amino acids. Germline values: CDR1 MRHNA, CDR2 SNTAGT. V lost 4 bases to trimming and J lost 2 bases, with 19 bases between them. The CDR3 protein is CASSAASGVGVTDTQYF. The DNA for the CDR3 is TGTGCCAGCAGTGCTGCATCGGGAGTGGGGGTCACAGATACGCAGTATTTT.

The chain carries TRBV24-1 and TRBJ2-1; D gene unclear. Germline lookup yields CDR1 KGHDR and CDR2 SFDVKD. CDR3 size: 16 residues. Deletions cut 3 bases from V and 0 bases from J, with 11 bases between. The CDR3 DNA reads as TGTGCCACCAGTGATCAGAGGAGACCCTCCTACAATGAGCAGTTCTTC. Residues: CATSDQRRPSYNEQFF.

The chain couples TRBV7-8 to TRBJ1-1, with TRBD1 as a possible D gene (6 bases). The CDR3 is made up of 16 amino acids. Germline V gene data show CDR1 as SGHVS and CDR2 as FQNEAQ. The ends were cut back, 0 bases at V and 0 bases at J, with 11 bases in the middle. In DNA form, the CDR3 reads TGTGCCAGCAGCTTAGCCCGCCGGACAGTGAACACTGAAGCTTTCTTT. This codes for CASSLARRTVNTEAFF.

The chain links TRBV3-1 (or the pseudogene TRBV3-2) to TRBJ1-1, with D perhaps TRBD1 (5 bases). Germline V gene data show CDR1 as LGHDT and CDR2 as YNNKEL (reference sequence). V shed 0 bases and J shed 10 bases, with 15 bases lying between them. This CDR3 is 14 amino acids long. The DNA of the CDR3 is TGTGCCAGCAGCCAAGATTCGGGGGGTTTGGTAGCTTTCTTT. It specifies CASSQDSGGLVAFF.

This clone was counted only a few times. The chain carries TRBV11-3 and TRBJ1-6, with 10 positions matching TRBD1. Germline V lookup: CDR1 SGHNT, CDR2 YENEEA. This CDR3 contains 15 residues. V shed 4 bases and J 8 bases; nucleotides not matched to a gene: 5. CDR3 protein: CASSWTGQGYSPLHF. DNA for the CDR3: TGTGCCAGCAGCTGGACGGGACAGGGGTATTCACCCCTCCACTTT. Complete variable domain (other parts from reference TRBV11-3 and TRBJ1-6): EAGVVQSPRYKIIEKKQPVAFWCNPISGHNTLYWYLQNLGQGPELLIRYENEEAVDDSQLPKDRFSAERLKGVDSTLKIQPAELGDSAVYLCASSWTGQGYSPLHFGNGTRLTVT.

V gene TRBV12-5 combines with J gene TRBJ2-3; 12 nucleotides line up with TRBD2. Germline V gene lookup returns CDR1 LGHNT and CDR2 FRNRAP. This CDR3 comprises 17 residues. The ends lost 1 base at V and 0 bases at J; junction bases unmatched: 2. The CDR3 DNA follows: TGTGCTAGTGGTTTGGGGACTAGCGGGATAAGCACAGATACGCAGTATTTT. Its protein is CASGLGTSGISTDTQYF.

The chain carries TRBV28 and TRBJ1-2; D perhaps matches TRBD1 (5 bases). The length of the CDR3 is 15 residues. The ends were cut back, 2 bases at V and 3 bases at J, with 13 bases in the middle. Germline V gene lookup returns CDR1 MDHEN and CDR2 SYDVKM. The CDR3 region has the DNA TGTGCCAGCAGTTTAATGCGGGGCAGGGACTATGGCTACACCTTC. This translates into CASSLMRGRDYGYTF.

On this clone itself: This sample also contains other DNA sequences that code for the same CDR3. The gene calls are TRBV19 and TRBJ1-2, with TRBD1 as a possible D gene (6 bases). V shed 6 bases and J shed 4 bases, with 9 bases lying between them. The CDR3 contains 12 residues. Germline loops: CDR1 LNHDA, CDR2 SQIVND (reference sequence). CDR3 sequence: CASRDSFYGYTF. CDR3 DNA: TGTGCCAGTAGGGACAGTTTCTATGGCTACACCTTC.

The rearrangement joins TRBV6-5 to TRBJ1-3; TRBD1 might be the D (5 bases). V was trimmed by 5 bases and J by 0 bases, leaving 11 bases between them. The V gene's germline CDR1 is MNHEY and CDR2 SVGAGI. This CDR3 is 15 amino acids long. The CDR3 loop is CASSRDFYSGNTIYF. CDR3 bases: TGTGCCAGCAGTAGGGACTTCTACTCTGGAAACACCATATATTTT.

The rearrangement links TRBV10-3 to TRBJ1-3; no clear D. Germline lookup yields CDR1 ENHRY and CDR2 SYGVKD. This CDR3 is 14 amino acids long. The V and J ends lost 3 bases and 2 bases respectively, with 8 bases between them. The CDR3 sequence is CAISESLAGNTIYF. The CDR3 region has the DNA TGTGCCATCAGTGAATCGCTAGCTGGAAACACCATATATTTT.

This chain links TRBV27 with TRBJ2-2; TRBD2 matches 14 bases. V trimming: 5 bases; J trimming: 5 bases; junction bases outside the gene matches: 13. This CDR3 has 19 amino acids. The germline V gene encodes CDR1 MNHEY and CDR2 SMNVEV (reference sequence). CDR3 protein: CASSHLGLAGDGGTGELFF. The CDR3 DNA follows: TGTGCCAGCAGTCACCTGGGACTAGCGGGAGACGGAGGGACCGGGGAGCTGTTTTTT.

The DNA of the CDR3 is TGTGCCAGTAGTATAGGGACAAGGACGGCCACTGAAGCTTTCTTT. Translating it yields CASSIGTRTATEAFF. This chain connects TRBV19 to TRBJ1-1; possible D gene TRBD1, 5 bases. The length of the CDR3 is 15 residues. Germline CDR1 is LNHDA and CDR2 is SQIVND (reference sequence). The ends were cut back, 1 base at V and 4 bases at J, with 13 bases in the middle.

The chain carries TRBV29-1 and TRBJ2-3; D is unresolved. Germline CDR1 is SQVTM and CDR2 is ANQGSEA. This CDR3 has 12 amino acids. V lost 4 bases and J 8 bases, leaving 13 bases between the germline ends. The CDR3 DNA is TGCAGCGTTGTGGGCCCAGTTGGTACGCAGTATTTT. Its translation: CSVVGPVGTQYF.

V is TRBV6-5 and J is TRBJ2-7, with 9 bases aligning to TRBD1. Germline CDR1 is MNHEY and CDR2 is SVGAGI. This CDR3 is built from 14 residues. V trimming: 5 bases; J trimming: 1 base; junction bases outside the gene matches: 3. Written as DNA, the CDR3 is TGTGCCAGCAGTAACAGGGGGCAATCCTACGAGCAGTACTTC. This gives the protein CASSNRGQSYEQYF.

This clone was found many times. The chain couples TRBV9 to TRBJ1-2; TRBD1 agrees at 8 bases. Looked up from germline, CDR1 is SGDLS and CDR2 is YYNGEE. The CDR3 extends over 13 amino acids. Trimming took 0 bases from V and 6 from J; bases not matched to a gene: 1. CDR3 nucleotides: TGTGCCAGCAGCGTAGGGACAGGGCATGGCTACACCTTC. Translated, it gives CASSVGTGHGYTF. Filled out from reference TRBV9 and TRBJ1-2, the complete variable domain reads DSGVTQTPKHLITATGQRVTLRCSPRSGDLSVYWYQQSLDQGLQFLIQYYNGEERAKGNILERFSAQQFPDLHSELNLSSLELGDSALYFCASSVGTGHGYTFGSGTRLTVV.

The chain has TRBV30 and TRBJ1-5; weak D call: TRBD1 (5 bases). This CDR3 region has 13 residues. V lost 1 base and J lost 7, with 11 bases in between. Germline CDR1 and CDR2: GTSNPN and SVGIG (reference sequence). The CDR3 DNA follows: TGTGCCTGGAGTGCCCAGGGAGGGCAGCCCCAGCATTTT. Translation gives CAWSAQGGQPQHF.

This chain connects TRBV10-1 to TRBJ1-3; 8 positions match TRBD1. CDR3 length equals 16 residues. The germline V gene encodes CDR1 WNHNN and CDR2 SYGVQD (reference sequence). The ends lost 6 bases at V and 4 bases at J; junction bases unmatched: 11. CDR3 residues: CASRPGQGPAGNTIYF. The CDR3 coding sequence is TGCGCCAGCAGGCCTGGACAGGGTCCGGCGGGAAACACCATATATTTT.

The CDR3 loop reads CASSPWDRVGNEQFF. The CDR3 DNA is TGTGCCAGCAGCCCATGGGACAGGGTGGGCAATGAGCAGTTCTTC. This chain links TRBV7-8 with TRBJ2-1; 9 bases align to TRBD1. After removal of 5 bases from V and 6 bases from J, the junction contained 8 bases not matched to a gene. CDR1 is SGHVS, CDR2 FQNEAQ, per germline. This CDR3 is built from 15 residues.

In this sample, this clone turned up a few times. The rearrangement uses TRBV30 and TRBJ2-7; D unresolved. Looked up from germline, CDR1 is GTSNPN and CDR2 is SVGIG (reference sequence). The CDR3 totals 14 residues. Trimming stripped 0 bases from V and 2 bases from J, with 11 bases between. The CDR3 loop is CAWSVLSVAYEQYF. The CDR3, as DNA: TGTGCCTGGAGTGTTCTGAGCGTGGCCTACGAGCAGTACTTC.

V gene TRBV2 combines with J gene TRBJ1-2; D gene uncertain. The CDR3 totals 14 residues. The germline gives CDR1 SNHLY, CDR2 FYNNEI. Trimming cost V 3 bases and J 8 bases, with 16 bases left between them. The CDR3 reads CASSDVGGFWGYTF. In DNA, the CDR3 is TGTGCCAGCAGTGATGTAGGAGGGTTCTGGGGCTACACCTTC.

The V gene is TRBV19, the J gene TRBJ2-5; TRBD1 aligns across 9 bases. This CDR3 has 15 residues. V dropped 3 bases and J dropped 4; count of bases not matched to a gene: 6. Germline lookup yields CDR1 LNHDA and CDR2 SQIVND (reference sequence). In nucleotides, the CDR3 is TGTGCCAGTAGTATTGGGGGGACAGGGAGAGAGACCCAGTACTTC. Protein product: CASSIGGTGRETQYF.